This T cell receptor beta chain was identified during a study of T cell repertoires in cytomegalovirus infection. Study background: Public TCR beta signatures marked donors with CMV infection and the matching HLA. General observations from the study: Based on cumulative public TCR beta family frequency, carriers of CMV plus the relevant HLA were identified. Clonotypes of TCR beta that were HLA-C-restricted and CMV-specific dominated the ex vivo response.

This clonotype was found many times. Its antigen is currently unknown. Between the trimmed V and J ends, which lost 2 bases and 2 bases, there was a span of 4 bases. Looked up from germline, CDR1 is MNHEY and CDR2 is SVGEGT. This CDR3 spans 12 amino acids. TCRdb passed the reads through MiXCR, listing each CDR3 protein once. The profile shows around 530,000 distinct CDR3 sequences, 26% of them singletons. Specimen: PBMCs. This TCR was sampled from a human donor in good health (CMV status not recorded). Some clones in this sample may be carry-over from other donors' samples. This rearrangement joins TRBV6-2 or TRBV6-3 to TRBJ2-7; no reliable D call. The CDR3 protein is CASSYHPYEQYF. The CDR3, as DNA: TGTGCCAGCAGTTACCACCCCTACGAGCAGTACTTC.